This T cell receptor (beta chain) was identified during a study of T cells after yellow fever vaccination (dated by TCRdb to the late 2010s). Study-wide context: The SMART-Seq v4 Ultra Low Input RNA kit was used to prepare libraries from fractions with low cell numbers. Blood samples were taken at several timepoints before and after primary and secondary immunization, and bulk PBMC replicates and cell subsets were isolated. Two healthy male donors, one aged 18 to 30 and one aged 30 to 39 years, were included in the cohort. To track T-cell clones before and after primary and booster YFV17D yellow fever vaccination, bulk TCR alpha and beta repertoires were sequenced longitudinally.

The sample holds a few counts of this clonotype. This receptor's antigen is unknown. No much larger clonotype is one base removed from it; base qualities were not supplied. V is clipped by 7 bases and J by 7 bases, and the sequence between their germline boundaries is 24 bases long. Reading from cysteine to phenylalanine, the CDR3 counts 15 amino acids. This entry keeps only the CDR3 DNA: 45 bases, framed from base 1. For CDR1 and CDR2, the germline V gene lists SQVTM and ANQGSEA. Synthesis of TCR cDNA relied on 5'RACE template switching, a step that introduced a universal primer site along with unique molecular identifiers. Priming of cDNA synthesis was performed from both the TCR alpha and TCR beta constant segments. Libraries were amplified in two PCR steps, with sample barcodes and sequencing adapters added in the second step. Sequencing of libraries was performed on Illumina HiSeq 2500 (2x100 bp) or NovaSeq (2x150 bp). Concerning the study's data processing: MIGEC handled demultiplexing of reads and collapsing into UMI consensus sequences, while MiXCR performed V(D)J alignment. Clonotypes responding to the vaccine were identified with edgeR on replicate PBMC samples, with the criteria of FDR below 0.01 and a log2 fold change above 5 up to day 15. Each bulk clonotype was labeled CD4 or CD8 based on which sequenced repertoire, CD4 or CD8, contained the clonotype at higher abundance. The public reads were run again by TCRdb, first through fastp at Q25 and then through MiXCR, and only productive beta chains were kept. Each entry is one CDR3 protein sequence, shown with its most common DNA and genes. The V and J calls, along with clone size, are taken from TCRdb and not from the paper's own processing. For this sample there are around 310,000 distinct CDR3 sequences; 8.5% to 9% appear just once. The ten largest make up approximately 19% of the sample.

The treatment or condition label, read with the paper, signifies: live attenuated yellow fever vaccine strain. At every blood-draw timepoint, two biological replicates of bulk PBMCs were collected. A standard Ficoll-Paque protocol was used to isolate PBMCs from peripheral blood. TriZol was used to extract RNA from bulk PBMCs, from CD4 and CD8 fractions, and from dextramer-positive and dextramer-negative fractions. What the work shows at the level of the full study, not this receptor alone: A small share of clonotypes was detected in both CD4 and CD8 compartments, with the overlap likely arising from convergent recombination. Because abundant contaminating clonotypes from the bulk population could be contained in FACS-sorted repertoires, computational filtering was required. Compared with the primary T-cell response, the secondary T-cell response was weaker but faster, peaking on day 5 rather than day 15. After the booster, most clones that had expanded after primary vaccination were detected again (around 97% of CD4 and under 90% of CD8), suggesting broad maintenance of memory. Only a couple of donors were included in the study, so the extent to which the findings can be generalized is limited.

This specimen consisted of PBMCs, obtained on the day of the first yellow fever vaccination. The TCR originated in a man aged 18-30 years who received the YFV17D yellow fever vaccine. Recombination connected TRBV29-1 to TRBJ2-3; the D gene is perhaps TRBD1, from 6 matching bases. CDR3 protein: CSDWHLTGATHTQYF. At the DNA level, the sequence is TGCAGCGACTGGCATTTGACAGGAGCAACGCATACGCAGTATTTT.